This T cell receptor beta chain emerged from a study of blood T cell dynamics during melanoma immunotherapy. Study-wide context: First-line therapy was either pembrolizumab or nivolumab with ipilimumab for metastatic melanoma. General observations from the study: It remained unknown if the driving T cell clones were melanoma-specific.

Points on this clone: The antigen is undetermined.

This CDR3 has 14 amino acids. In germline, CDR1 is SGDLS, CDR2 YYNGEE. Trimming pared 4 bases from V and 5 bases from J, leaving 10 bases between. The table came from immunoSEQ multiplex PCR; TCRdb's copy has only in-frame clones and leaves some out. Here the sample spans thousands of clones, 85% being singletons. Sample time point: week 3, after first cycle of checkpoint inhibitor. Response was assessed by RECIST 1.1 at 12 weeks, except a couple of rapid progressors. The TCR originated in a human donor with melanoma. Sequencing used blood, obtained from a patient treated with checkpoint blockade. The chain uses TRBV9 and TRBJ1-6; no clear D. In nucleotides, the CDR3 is TGTGCCAGCAGCCCTGAAGGGAATAATTCACCCCTCCACTTT. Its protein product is CASSPEGNNSPLHF.